A selection of T cell receptor beta chains follows, all from one sample in a study of identical twins. TCRdb called the 5' RACE reads again in MiXCR, with one record for every CDR3 protein. The table records about 470,000 distinct CDR3 sequences, about 24% of them present only once. A further study also used this sample, focusing on T cells expressing NK-cell markers.

The sequenced sample consisted of CD4+ T cells sorted from blood. The receptors originated from a woman in her late teens or twenties in good health. Each CDR3 is given without its conserved first and last residue. D genes are given only for firm matches.

V	D	J	CDR3
TRBV11-2	TRBD1	TRBJ2-7	ASTPDRFTYEQY
TRBV27	-	TRBJ1-1	ASDRGAF
TRBV25-1	-	TRBJ1-2	ASSGGRNYGYT
TRBV6-2/TRBV6-3	-	TRBJ2-1	ASSNPFLAYNEQF
TRBV12-3/TRBV12-4	TRBD2	TRBJ2-3	ASSLAGGSVDTQY
TRBV10-3	TRBD1	TRBJ1-1	AISSYGGGTDEAF
TRBV5-5	TRBD1	TRBJ1-1	ASSRRTGRMGNTEAF
TRBV12-3/TRBV12-4	-	TRBJ2-7	ASSLAVPALVDGGEQY
TRBV7-3	-	TRBJ2-3	ASSLSGRASTDTQY
TRBV20-1	-	TRBJ2-7	SARAKSSYEQY
TRBV20-1	-	TRBJ2-3	STTWRGADTQY
TRBV19	-	TRBJ2-3	ASSIADTQY